This paragraph reports one T cell receptor (beta chain). Its antigen remains unknown. CDR1 and CDR2 from the germline V gene are SGHTA and FQGNSA. This CDR3 contains 13 residues. The sample is drawn from a study of monozygotic twins with inflammatory bowel disease. General study points: Differences in immunosuppressive treatment may have been a source of added variability in patient repertoires.

TCRalpha and TCRbeta cDNA went through nested PCRs of around 16 and 10 cycles, two in total. TCRdb re-called the 5' RACE reads and catalogs CDR3 proteins one per entry, DNA excluded. This table holds approximately 210,000 distinct CDR3 sequences. The TCR sequence derives from a human donor with ulcerative colitis or Crohn's disease, or a healthy co-twin of an affected twin (not recorded which). The chain carries TRBV7-2 and TRBJ2-5. Sequenced sample: blood. CDR3: CASSLSKEETQYF. Supplemented by reference TRBV7-2 and TRBJ2-5, the full variable domain reads GAGVSQSPSNKVTEKGKDVELRCDPISGHTALYWYRQSLGQGLEFLIYFQGNSAPDKSGLPSDRFSAERTGGSVSTLTIQRTQQEDSAVYLCASSLSKEETQYFGPGTRLLVL.